The clone carrying this T cell receptor beta chain has ten or more counts. The antigen remains undetermined. These data are taken from a study of read filtering for tumor transcriptome and immune sequencing. Study at large: The cohort had over 16 men and around 15 women aged roughly 40 to 80, mean around 63 years.

Molecular barcoded adaptors covering alpha/delta and beta/gamma chains were used on 400 ng RNA. TCRdb re-called the reads with MiXCR, one entry per CDR3 protein. Of 40,000 to 55,000 distinct CDR3 sequences detected, approximately 18% appear once; the ten largest clones hold 15%. Study-level results: Approximately 82% of IR-seq clonotypes had one read, totaling around 3.5% of reads; RNA-seq: 74.6% and 44.6%. Without single-read clonotypes, shared clonotype proportions correlated more between IR-seq and RNA-seq.

The trim removed 4 bases at V and 13 bases at J, leaving 10 bases unmatched. In germline, CDR1 is SGDLS, CDR2 YYNGEE. The CDR3 spans 13 residues. This rearrangement joins TRBV9 to TRBJ2-1; TRBD2 aligns across 8 bases. The TCR was taken from a donor over 35 with multiple myeloma. Sequenced sample: a population of CD138-negative cells sorted from bone marrow. The CDR3 loop is CASSPRERGHQFF. The CDR3 DNA reads TGTGCCAGCAGCCCCCGGGAGCGGGGGCACCAGTTCTTC.